Shown below are 32 T cell receptor beta chains from a single sample sequenced in a study of T cells in Graves' hyperthyroidism and ophthalmopathy. Amplified TCR beta CDR3 regions derived from RNA transcripts. HTBI primers drove first-round RT-PCR of the TCR CDR3. TCRdb used MiXCR to reprocess the multiplex PCR reads, holding one entry per CDR3 protein. The sample lists about 360,000 distinct CDR3 sequences, about 13% occurring once. Specimen: blood. These receptors were obtained from a woman under 30 with Graves' hyperthyroidism.

The gene calls are TRBV5-8 and TRBJ2-7; D possibly uses TRBD1 or TRBD2 (6 bases each). This CDR3 has 16 amino acids. Trimming removed 9 bases from V and 1 base from J, with 23 bases in between. CDR1 is SGHTS and CDR2 is YDEGEE in the germline V gene. The CDR3 bases are TGTGCCACCAAAAGTGGGGGGCAGGGGAGTTCCTACGAGCAGTACTTC. As protein: CATKSGGQGSSYEQYF.

This clonotype was seen ten or more times. The chain couples TRBV29-1 to TRBJ2-1; no clear D gene. The CDR3 is made up of 11 amino acids. V lost 6 bases, J lost 9 bases, and 12 bases lay in between. Germline CDR1 is SQVTM and CDR2 is ANQGSEA. The CDR3 sequence: CSVSYVGEQFF. In DNA form, the CDR3 reads TGCAGCGTCAGCTACGTAGGTGAGCAGTTCTTC.

In regard to this clonotype: A read error may explain this, as a much larger clone is one base away. The V call is TRBV7-9, the J call TRBJ1-2; weak D call: TRBD1 (5 bases). Trimming removed 5 bases at V and 6 bases at J, with 10 bases between. This CDR3 contains 12 residues. The germline CDR1 and CDR2 sequences are SEHNR and FQNEAQ (reference sequence). Written as DNA, the CDR3 is TGTGCCAGCAGCGCTGGGGGAAATGGCTACACCTTC. Protein product: CASSAGGNGYTF.

This clonotype occurred many times. This chain joins TRBV6-1 and TRBJ2-3; D is possibly TRBD1 or TRBD2 (5 bases each). Deletions cut 1 base from V and 2 bases from J, with 10 bases between. CDR3 length: 15 residues. The germline gives CDR1 MNHNS, CDR2 SASEGT. CDR3 protein: CASSEERDHTDTQYF. CDR3 bases: TGTGCCAGCAGTGAAGAAAGGGACCACACAGATACGCAGTATTTT.

The rearrangement uses TRBV12-3 or TRBV12-4 and TRBJ2-6; TRBD2 aligns across 8 bases. CDR3 length: 16 amino acids. The junction had 7 bases not matched to a gene; V was cut back by 6 bases and J by 3 bases. The CDR3 loop is CASSLRGGGGANVLTF. For the CDR3, the DNA is TGTGCCAGCAGCCTCCGGGGGGGTGGTGGGGCCAACGTCCTGACTTTC.

This clonotype occurred many times. Sequence at one end of the junction differs from germline and may be a read error. The gene calls are TRBV2 and TRBJ1-5; 7 positions agree with TRBD1. CDR3 size: 13 residues. The germline V gene has CDR1 SNHLY and CDR2 FYNNEI. CDR3 amino acids: CATQGGGKQPQHF. Written as DNA, the CDR3 is TGTGCCACCCAGGGAGGGGGCAAACAGCCCCAGCATTTT.

There are many counts of this clonotype. This sequence joins TRBV20-1 and TRBJ2-3; the match to TRBD1 covers 8 bases. This CDR3 comprises 12 residues. CDR1 DFQATT and CDR2 SNEGSKA come from the germline V gene (reference sequence). The junction had 3 bases not matched to a gene; V was cut back by 6 bases and J by 4 bases. In DNA, the CDR3 is TGCAGTGCACAGGGGGAGGCAGATACGCAGTATTTT. It codes for CSAQGEADTQYF.

The sample holds many counts of this clonotype. The junction shows a germline mismatch at one end, possibly a read error. The V gene is TRBV5-5, the J gene TRBJ2-2; 7 bases align to TRBD2. The CDR3 is 15 residues long. Germline lookup yields CDR1 SGHKS and CDR2 YYEKEE (reference sequence). The CDR3 loop is CASRLGGSSTGELFF. CDR3 nucleotides: TGTGCCAGCAGGTTGGGAGGGTCCTCCACCGGGGAGCTGTTTTTT. Together with reference TRBV5-5 and TRBJ2-2, the CDR3 gives the full variable domain: DAGVTQSPTHLIKTRGQQVTLRCSPISGHKSVSWYQQVLGQGPQFIFQYYEKEERGRGNFPDRFSARQFPNYSSELNVNALLLGDSALYLCASRLGGSSTGELFFGEGSRLTVL.

This clonotype has at least ten counts. The rearrangement joins TRBV11-2 to TRBJ2-1; no firm D call. Germline lookup yields CDR1 SGHAT and CDR2 FQNNGV. V gave up 3 bases and J gave up 4 bases, with 19 bases separating them. The CDR3 runs 17 residues. The CDR3: CASSFLLFPSPYNEQFF. CDR3 sequence (DNA): TGTGCCAGCAGCTTTTTGCTATTCCCCTCTCCTTACAATGAGCAGTTCTTC.

This clonotype was counted at least ten times. The rearrangement links TRBV28 to TRBJ2-5; 7 bases are shared with TRBD1. The CDR3 has 13 amino acids. Per the germline V gene, CDR1 is MDHEN and CDR2 is SYDVKM. The V segment lost 2 bases and the J segment 4 bases; nucleotides outside the gene matches: 1. The CDR3 sequence is CASSLRDRETQYF. CDR3 nucleotides: TGTGCCAGCAGTTTAAGGGACAGAGAGACCCAGTACTTC.

Only a few counts were recorded for this clonotype. The rearrangement uses TRBV11-3 and TRBJ2-2; 11 bases map to TRBD1. The CDR3 has 15 amino acids. Looked up from germline, CDR1 is SGHNT and CDR2 is YENEEA. V was pared by 4 bases and J by 5 bases, with 3 bases of the junction left unmatched. The DNA for the CDR3 is TGTGCCAGCAGCTCGCGGGACAGGGGGACCGGGGAGCTGTTTTTT. This gives the protein CASSSRDRGTGELFF.

This clonotype was seen ten or more times. The chain is built from TRBV12-3 or TRBV12-4 and TRBJ1-1, with D possibly being TRBD1 (5 bases). With 6 bases removed from V and 8 bases from J, the gap between germline ends came to 16 bases. The CDR3 is 13 amino acids. The CDR3 region has the DNA TGTGCCAGCAGCGCAGGGCCTAACCAGGAAGCTTTCTTT. Translated: CASSAGPNQEAFF.

This clonotype has ten or more counts. The gene calls are TRBV5-5 and TRBJ1-1, with D maybe TRBD1 (6 bases). From germline, CDR1 is SGHKS and CDR2 YYEKEE (reference sequence). Trimming left V 1 base short and J 5 bases short, with 15 bases between. The CDR3 runs to 15 residues. Here the CDR3 DNA reads TGTGCCAGCAGCTTGTCCTGGACGGGGGCGACTGAAGCTTTCTTT. It is translated as CASSLSWTGATEAFF.

There are many counts of this clonotype. The J gene is TRBJ2-4, the V gene TRBV10-1; 8 bases match TRBD2. V trimming: 0 bases; J trimming: 9 bases; junction bases outside the gene matches: 7. Germline V gene lookup returns CDR1 WNHNN and CDR2 SYGVQD (reference sequence). The length of the CDR3 is 15 residues. The CDR3 DNA reads as TGCGCCAGCAGTGAGTCGATAACTGCGGGGGGCATTCAGTACTTC. As protein: CASSESITAGGIQYF.

This clonotype has only a few counts. The chain links TRBV30 to TRBJ2-6; no clear D gene. The CDR3 runs to 12 residues. Germline values: CDR1 GTSNPN, CDR2 SVGIG (reference sequence). V dropped 4 bases and J dropped 4 bases, with 5 bases sitting between them. The CDR3 here is CAWTTGANVLTF. The CDR3 DNA sequence: TGTGCCTGGACCACGGGGGCCAACGTCCTGACTTTC.

This clonotype was counted a few times. The chain is built from TRBV29-1 and TRBJ2-2; D unresolved. V was shortened by 3 bases and J by 4 bases, with 6 bases between the two germline ends. The CDR3 totals 12 residues. From germline, CDR1 is SQVTM and CDR2 ANQGSEA. The CDR3 here is CSVEISTGELFF. CDR3 DNA sequence: TGCAGCGTTGAGATTTCCACCGGGGAGCTGTTTTTT.

In this sample, this clonotype turned up many times. The rearrangement joins TRBV12-3 or TRBV12-4 to TRBJ1-6; TRBD1 is a possible D gene (5 bases). Trimming removed 3 bases at V and 10 bases at J, with 19 bases between. The CDR3 sequence is 16 residues long. DNA of the CDR3: TGTGCCAGCAGTTTTGGTACCCCAGGTGCAGGGTCACCCCTCCACTTT. It is translated as CASSFGTPGAGSPLHF.

This clonotype was seen repeatedly, ten times or more. The genes are TRBV9 and TRBJ2-2; 8 bases agree with TRBD1. The CDR3 loop spans 15 amino acids. Germline assignment: CDR1 SGDLS and CDR2 YYNGEE. Unmatched junction bases numbered 6, after V lost 7 bases and J lost 1 base. The CDR3 loop reads CASGRGQENTGELFF. The CDR3 region has the DNA TGTGCCAGCGGTAGGGGACAGGAGAACACCGGGGAGCTGTTTTTT.

This rearrangement joins TRBV19 to TRBJ1-1; tentatively, D is TRBD1 (5 bases). This CDR3 contains 14 residues. V was cut by 9 bases and J by 4 bases, with 18 bases left in between. Germline V gives CDR1 LNHDA, CDR2 SQIVND (reference sequence). In DNA form, the CDR3 reads TGTGCCAGCAGCAGTCCTAGAAGGGGCACTGAAGCTTTCTTT. This translates into CASSSPRRGTEAFF.

This clonotype was picked up a small number of times. At one end, the junction sequence differs from germline, possibly due to a read error. This sequence joins TRBV20-1 and TRBJ2-1; TRBD2 is a possible D gene (7 bases). From germline, CDR1 is DFQATT and CDR2 SNEGSKA (reference sequence). The CDR3 is made up of 15 amino acids. CDR3 amino acids: CSTRGGGPFYNGQFF. The CDR3, as DNA: TGCAGTACAAGAGGGGGGGGCCCTTTCTACAATGGGCAGTTCTTC.

This clonotype occurred many times. The chain employs TRBV20-1 and TRBJ1-5; D gene uncertain. Germline assignment: CDR1 DFQATT and CDR2 SNEGSKA (reference sequence). V was shortened by 1 base and J by 2 bases, with 9 bases between the two germline ends. The CDR3 is 14 amino acids. The DNA for the CDR3 is TGCAGTGCTAGAGGTGGGTCGGGCAATCAGCCCCAGCATTTT. This translates into CSARGGSGNQPQHF.

The chain joins TRBV5-8 to TRBJ1-1; D is unresolved. The V gene lost 0 bases and the J gene lost 1 base, with 10 bases spanning the gap. Germline CDR1 is SGHTS and CDR2 is YDEGEE. The CDR3 totals 15 residues. This chain's CDR3 is CASSLVLTANTEAFF. The CDR3 nucleotides read TGTGCCAGCAGCTTGGTATTAACAGCGAACACTGAAGCTTTCTTT.

The chain couples TRBV10-3 to TRBJ1-3, with TRBD1 as a possible D gene (5 bases). The CDR3 totals 14 residues. The ends were cut back, 2 bases at V and 8 bases at J, with 13 bases in the middle. Germline values: CDR1 ENHRY, CDR2 SYGVKD. The CDR3 spells CAISETLSGDTIYF. CDR3 nucleotide sequence: TGTGCCATCAGTGAGACACTATCGGGGGACACCATATATTTT.

The chain employs TRBV20-1 and TRBJ1-1, with 8 bases fitting TRBD1. Germline trimming cut 5 bases from V and 3 bases from J; bases unmatched to any gene: 2. Germline V CDR1 and CDR2: DFQATT, SNEGSKA (reference sequence). The CDR3 extends over 12 amino acids. DNA of the CDR3: TGCAGTGCTTTGGACAGGGACACTGAAGCTTTCTTT. Its protein product is CSALDRDTEAFF.

Note on this clonotype: This could be a read error, since a much larger clone is one nucleotide away. The chain joins TRBV2 to TRBJ2-7; 13 nucleotides match TRBD2. J was trimmed by 9 bases and V by 6 bases; bases with no gene match: 8. The CDR3 spans 14 residues. The V gene's germline CDR1 is SNHLY and CDR2 FYNNEI. Here the CDR3 reads CASSLRTSGGGQYF. CDR3 in DNA: TGTGCCAGCAGCCTTCGGACTAGCGGGGGCGGGCAGTACTTC.

This clonotype has a count of ten or more. CDR3 in amino acids: CASSFDRGPYEQYF. As DNA, the CDR3 is TGTGCCAGCAGTTTTGACAGGGGGCCATACGAGCAGTACTTC. This chain uses TRBV6-1 with TRBJ2-7, with TRBD1 matching over 10 bases. Germline V gives CDR1 MNHNS, CDR2 SASEGT. The CDR3 extends over 14 amino acids. After removal of 5 bases from V and 4 bases from J, the junction contained 5 bases not matched to a gene.

This clonotype appeared many times. The chain combines TRBV2 with TRBJ2-3; perhaps TRBD2 as D (6 bases). V lost 6 bases to trimming and J lost 4 bases, with 14 bases between them. The germline V gene encodes CDR1 SNHLY and CDR2 FYNNEI. CDR3 length: 14 residues. The CDR3 region has the DNA TGTGCCAGCAGCCACTCGGGGGTCGCAGATACGCAGTATTTT. Its protein product is CASSHSGVADTQYF.

This clonotype came up a few times. The chain employs TRBV9 and TRBJ2-5; 11 bases are shared with TRBD1. Germline V gene sequence: CDR1 SGDLS, CDR2 YYNGEE. The CDR3 spans 16 residues. V trimming: 2 bases; J trimming: 6 bases; junction bases outside the gene matches: 9. In DNA, the CDR3 is TGTGCCAGCAGCGTCGGTGGGGACAGGGGGTGGAAGACCCAGTACTTC. This sequence encodes CASSVGGDRGWKTQYF.

V and J are TRBV19 and TRBJ1-2; no definite D call. Germline CDR1 and CDR2: LNHDA and SQIVND (reference sequence). The CDR3 runs 13 residues. V was cut by 3 bases and J by 3 bases, with 8 bases left in between. The CDR3 sequence: CASSMVADYGYTF. The CDR3 nucleotides are TGTGCCAGTAGTATGGTGGCGGACTATGGCTACACCTTC. Together with reference TRBV19 and TRBJ1-2, the CDR3 gives the full variable domain: DGGITQSPKYLFRKEGQNVTLSCEQNLNHDAMYWYRQDPGQGLRLIYYSQIVNDFQKGDIAEGYSVSREKKESFPLTVTSAQKNPTAFYLCASSMVADYGYTFGSGTRLTVV.

Many counts were recorded for this clonotype. The chain has TRBV5-1 and TRBJ2-7; D possibly corresponds to TRBD2 (7 bases). The ends were cut back, 3 bases at V and 4 bases at J, with 14 bases in the middle. Per germline, CDR1 SGHRS and CDR2 YFSETQ. This CDR3 spans 14 amino acids. Here the CDR3 DNA reads TGCGCCAGCAGCTCGGACGGGGGGCCGTACGAGCAGTACTTC. Amino acid sequence: CASSSDGGPYEQYF.

In its sample, this clonotype was seen many times. The chain recombines TRBV12-3 or TRBV12-4 with TRBJ2-2; 14 positions match TRBD2. The CDR3 covers 18 residues. J gave up 10 bases and V 5 bases, and 15 bases lay outside the gene matches. Here the CDR3 reads CASSPMTSGRASTEELFF. Here the CDR3 DNA reads TGTGCCAGCAGTCCCATGACTAGCGGGAGGGCTTCAACAGAGGAGCTGTTTTTT.

This clonotype was seen only a few times. A single base separates this from a much larger clone, so it may be a read error. The chain links TRBV24-1 to TRBJ2-6; 9 nucleotides agree with TRBD1. CDR3 length: 17 amino acids. Unmatched junction bases numbered 6, after V lost 4 bases and J lost 3 bases. Germline-derived CDR1 and CDR2 are KGHDR and SFDVKD. CDR3 bases: TGTGCCACCAGTGAACCGGGACAGGGTGATGGGGCCAACGTCCTGACTTTC. It translates to CATSEPGQGDGANVLTF.